The T cell receptor (beta chain) described here comes from a study of blood T cell repertoires in COVID-19. The wider study: Samples of COVID-19 (acute and convalescent) were obtained from the United States, Italy and Spain. PBMCs, B-cell-depleted T cells, or T cells provided the cDNA or gDNA that made up the material.

The CDR3 spans 13 residues. The ends were cut back, 3 bases at V and 2 bases at J, with 8 bases in the middle. Germline values: CDR1 GTSNPN, CDR2 SVGIG (reference sequence). Per the original methods: Reference gene primer amplification gave nucleated cell count estimates. Assay: immunoSEQ multiplex PCR; the TCRdb copy retains only in-frame clones and omits some. V and J calls plus clone size are reproduced from that table; the DNA served to infer D and trimming. The table lists hundreds of thousands of clones, more than 70% of them singletons. The sequenced material came from peripheral blood. The TCR sequence derives from an elderly man with acute or convalescent COVID-19. The chain combines TRBV30 with TRBJ2-1, with D possibly being TRBD2 (5 bases). CDR3 sequence reads: CAWRSSTYNEQFF. CDR3 coding DNA: TGTGCCTGGAGGTCTAGCACCTACAATGAGCAGTTCTTC.